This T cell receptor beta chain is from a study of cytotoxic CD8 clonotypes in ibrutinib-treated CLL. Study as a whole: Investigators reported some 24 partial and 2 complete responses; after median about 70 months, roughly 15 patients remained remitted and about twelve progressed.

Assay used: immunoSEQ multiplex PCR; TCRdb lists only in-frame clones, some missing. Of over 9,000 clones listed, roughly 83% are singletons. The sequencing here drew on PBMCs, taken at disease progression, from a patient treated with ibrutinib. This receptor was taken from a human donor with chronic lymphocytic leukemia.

The DNA for the CDR3 is TGCGCCAGCAGTCCTCCGGGACAGGGATTCACCGGGGAGCTGTTTTTT. Translated, it gives CASSPPGQGFTGELFF. The chain has TRBV5-1 and TRBJ2-2, with 9 bases aligning to TRBD1. V shed 5 bases, J shed 4 bases, and the junction held 9 bases outside the gene matches. The CDR3 is 16 amino acids. Germline V CDR1 and CDR2: SGHRS, YFSETQ.